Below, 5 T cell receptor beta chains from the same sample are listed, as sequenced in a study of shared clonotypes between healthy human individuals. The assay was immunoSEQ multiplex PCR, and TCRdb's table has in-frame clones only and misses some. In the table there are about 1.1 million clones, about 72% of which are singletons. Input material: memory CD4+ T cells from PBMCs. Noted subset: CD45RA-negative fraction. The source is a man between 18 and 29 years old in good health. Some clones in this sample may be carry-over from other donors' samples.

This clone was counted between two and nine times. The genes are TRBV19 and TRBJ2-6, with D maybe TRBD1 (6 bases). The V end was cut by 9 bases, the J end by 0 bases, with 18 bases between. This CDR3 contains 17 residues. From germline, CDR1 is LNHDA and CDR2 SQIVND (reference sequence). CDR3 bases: TGTGCCAGCCGGACAGCTAGAGCGAGCTCTGGGGCCAACGTCCTGACTTTC. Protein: CASRTARASSGANVLTF. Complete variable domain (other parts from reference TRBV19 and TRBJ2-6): DGGITQSPKYLFRKEGQNVTLSCEQNLNHDAMYWYRQDPGQGLRLIYYSQIVNDFQKGDIAEGYSVSREKKESFPLTVTSAQKNPTAFYLCASRTARASSGANVLTFGAGSRLTVL.

This CDR3 is CASSLRTTYGYTF. CDR3 DNA: TGTGCCAGCAGCCTACGGACGACCTATGGCTACACCTTC. This chain connects TRBV7-2 to TRBJ1-2; D remains unclear. The germline V and J ends were trimmed by 5 bases and 4 bases, with 11 bases remaining between them. In germline, CDR1 is SGHTA, CDR2 FQGNSA. The CDR3 is 13 amino acids.

This chain's CDR3 is CASSRDRSYYEQYF. For the CDR3, the DNA is TGTGCCAGCAGCCGGGACAGGAGCTACTACGAGCAGTACTTC. J is TRBJ2-5 and V is TRBV2, with 8 bases fitting TRBD1. With the DNA end fitting TRBJ2-7 better, the J assignment may be wrong. Germline V gene sequence: CDR1 SNHLY, CDR2 FYNNEI. This CDR3 is built from 14 residues.

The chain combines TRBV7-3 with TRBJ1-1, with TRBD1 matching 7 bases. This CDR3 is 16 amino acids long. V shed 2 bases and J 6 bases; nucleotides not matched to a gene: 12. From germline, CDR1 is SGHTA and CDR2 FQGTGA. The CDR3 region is CASSLAPTGFASEAFF. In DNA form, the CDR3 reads TGTGCCAGCAGCTTAGCCCCGACAGGGTTCGCTTCTGAAGCTTTCTTT. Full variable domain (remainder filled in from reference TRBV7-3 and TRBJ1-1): GAGVSQTPSNKVTEKGKYVELRCDPISGHTALYWYRQSLGQGPEFLIYFQGTGAADDSGLPNDRFFAVRPEGSVSTLKIQRTERGDSAVYLCASSLAPTGFASEAFFGQGTRLTVV.

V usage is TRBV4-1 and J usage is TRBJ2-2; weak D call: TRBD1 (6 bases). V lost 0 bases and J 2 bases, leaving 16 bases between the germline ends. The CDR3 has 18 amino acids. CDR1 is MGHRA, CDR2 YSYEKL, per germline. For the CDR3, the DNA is TGCGCCAGCAGCCAAGAATACCTAGGGGGACCAAACACCGGGGAGCTGTTTTTT. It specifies CASSQEYLGGPNTGELFF.